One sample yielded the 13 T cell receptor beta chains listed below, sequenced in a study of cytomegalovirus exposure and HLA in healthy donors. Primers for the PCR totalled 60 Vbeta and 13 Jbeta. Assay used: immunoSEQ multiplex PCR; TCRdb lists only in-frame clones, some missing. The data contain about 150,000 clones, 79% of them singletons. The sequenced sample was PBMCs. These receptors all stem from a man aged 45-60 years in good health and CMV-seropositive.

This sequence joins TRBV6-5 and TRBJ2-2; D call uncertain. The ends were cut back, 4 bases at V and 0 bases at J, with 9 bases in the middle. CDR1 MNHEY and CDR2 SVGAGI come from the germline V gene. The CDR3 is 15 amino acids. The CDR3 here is CASSLSETNTGELFF. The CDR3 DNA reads TGTGCCAGCAGTTTAAGCGAGACGAACACCGGGGAGCTGTTTTTT.

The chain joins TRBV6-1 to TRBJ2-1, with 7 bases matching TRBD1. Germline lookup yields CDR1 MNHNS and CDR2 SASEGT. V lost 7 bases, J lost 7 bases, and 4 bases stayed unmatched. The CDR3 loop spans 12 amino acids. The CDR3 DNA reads TGTGCCAGCATTAGGGGGCGGAATGAGCAGTTCTTC. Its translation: CASIRGRNEQFF.

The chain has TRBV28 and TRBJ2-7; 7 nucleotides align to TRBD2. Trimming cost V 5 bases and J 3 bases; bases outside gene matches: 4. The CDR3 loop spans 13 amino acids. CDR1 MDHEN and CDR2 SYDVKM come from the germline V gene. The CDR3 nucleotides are TGTGCCAGCAGTCCCGGCGGGGGCTACGAGCAGTACTTC. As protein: CASSPGGGYEQYF.

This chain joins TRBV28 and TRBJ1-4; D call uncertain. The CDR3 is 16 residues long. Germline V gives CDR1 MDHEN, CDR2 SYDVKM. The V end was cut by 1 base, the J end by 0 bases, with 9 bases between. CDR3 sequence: CASSLFSQTTNEKLFF. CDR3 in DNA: TGTGCCAGCAGTTTATTTTCCCAAACAACTAATGAAAAACTGTTTTTT.

The CDR3 here is CASSPIQGAGGYTF. CDR3 DNA sequence: TGCGCCAGCAGCCCCATACAGGGGGCTGGTGGCTACACCTTC. The rearrangement joins TRBV4-1 to TRBJ1-2, with 9 bases that match TRBD1. V lost 4 bases, J lost 7 bases, and 7 bases stayed unmatched. This CDR3 is built from 14 residues. Germline V lookup: CDR1 MGHRA, CDR2 YSYEKL.

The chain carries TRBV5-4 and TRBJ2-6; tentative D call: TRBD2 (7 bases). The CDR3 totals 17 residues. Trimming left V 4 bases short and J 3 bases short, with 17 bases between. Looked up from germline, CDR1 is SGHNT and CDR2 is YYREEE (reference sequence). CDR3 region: CASSPLGGAVGANVLTF. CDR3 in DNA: TGTGCCAGCAGCCCCCTAGGGGGGGCGGTTGGGGCCAACGTCCTGACTTTC.

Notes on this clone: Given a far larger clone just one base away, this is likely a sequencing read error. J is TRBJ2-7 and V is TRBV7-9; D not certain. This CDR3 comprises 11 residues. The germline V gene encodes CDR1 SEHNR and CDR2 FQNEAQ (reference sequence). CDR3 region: CASILVSEQYF. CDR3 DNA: TGTGCCAGCATCTTAGTCTCCGAGCAGTACTTC.

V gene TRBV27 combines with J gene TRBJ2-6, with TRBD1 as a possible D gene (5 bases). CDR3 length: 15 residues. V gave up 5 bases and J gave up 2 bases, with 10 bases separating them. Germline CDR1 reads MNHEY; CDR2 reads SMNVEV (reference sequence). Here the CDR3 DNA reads TGTGCCAGCAGTCCGGGCAGGGCTGGGGCCAACGTCCTGACTTTC. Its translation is CASSPGRAGANVLTF. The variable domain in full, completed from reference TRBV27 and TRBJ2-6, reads EAQVTQNPRYLITVTGKKLTVTCSQNMNHEYMSWYRQDPGLGLRQIYYSMNVEVTDKGDVPEGYKVSRKEKRNFPLILESPSPNQTSLYFCASSPGRAGANVLTFGAGSRLTVL.

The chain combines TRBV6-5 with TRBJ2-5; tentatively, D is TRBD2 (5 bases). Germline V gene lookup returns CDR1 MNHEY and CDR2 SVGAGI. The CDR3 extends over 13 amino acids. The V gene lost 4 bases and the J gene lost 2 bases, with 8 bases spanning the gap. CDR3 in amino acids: CASSFGLQETQYF. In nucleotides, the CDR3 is TGTGCCAGCAGTTTCGGACTTCAAGAGACCCAGTACTTC.

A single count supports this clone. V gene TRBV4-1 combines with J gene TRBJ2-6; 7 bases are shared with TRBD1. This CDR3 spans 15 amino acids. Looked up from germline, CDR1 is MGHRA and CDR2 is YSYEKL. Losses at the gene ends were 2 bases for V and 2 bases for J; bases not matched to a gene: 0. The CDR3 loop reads CASSQTGAGANVLTF. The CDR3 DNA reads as TGCGCCAGCAGCCAAACAGGGGCTGGGGCCAACGTCCTGACTTTC.

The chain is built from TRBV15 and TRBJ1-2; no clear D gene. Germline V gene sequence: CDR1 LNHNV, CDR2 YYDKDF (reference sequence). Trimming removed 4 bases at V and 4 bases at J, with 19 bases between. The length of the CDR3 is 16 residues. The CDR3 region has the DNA TGTGCCACCAGCATGGGGAGCGGAATGGCGGCCTATGGCTACACCTTC. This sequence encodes CATSMGSGMAAYGYTF.

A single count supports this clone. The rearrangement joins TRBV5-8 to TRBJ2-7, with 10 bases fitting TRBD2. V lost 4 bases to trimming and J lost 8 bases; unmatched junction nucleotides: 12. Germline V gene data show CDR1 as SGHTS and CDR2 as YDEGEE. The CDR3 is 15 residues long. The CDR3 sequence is CASSRRVAGGQQQYF. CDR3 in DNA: TGTGCCAGCAGCCGCAGGGTAGCGGGAGGACAACAGCAGTACTTC.

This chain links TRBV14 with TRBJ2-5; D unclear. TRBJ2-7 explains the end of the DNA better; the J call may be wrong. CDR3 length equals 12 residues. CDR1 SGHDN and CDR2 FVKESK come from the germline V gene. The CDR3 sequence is CASTGVFYEQYF. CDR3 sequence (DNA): TGTGCCAGCACCGGAGTTTTCTACGAGCAGTACTTC.